The rows below give T cell receptor beta chains drawn from one sample of a study of cytomegalovirus exposure and HLA in healthy donors. Produced via immunoSEQ multiplex PCR; TCRdb's table is partial and in-frame only. The sample has approximately 110,000 clones. Sequenced sample: PBMCs. These receptors originate from a man aged 50-59 years in good health and CMV-seronegative. The CDR3 runs from the conserved cysteine through the conserved F or W. Fields, in order: D gene, J gene, V gene, CDR3 DNA, CDR3 protein. The D gene is left open where the match is weak.

. TRBJ2-2 TRBV5-1 TGCGCCAGCAGCTTGACACGGGAGTCGACCGGGGAGCTGTTTTTT CASSLTRESTGELFF
. TRBJ1-3 TRBV19 TGTGCCAGTAGCCCTACGGGGGGCGCAGGAGGAAACACCATATATTTT CASSPTGGAGGNTIYF
TRBD1 TRBJ2-7 TRBV11-2 TGTGCCAGCAGCATCTTTGAGACAGGGGGCAATGAGCAGTACTTC CASSIFETGGNEQYF
TRBD2 TRBJ2-2 TRBV6-1 TGTGCCAGCAGTGAGGGACTAGATTTTACCGGGGAGCTGTTTTTT CASSEGLDFTGELFF
. TRBJ2-3 TRBV7-9 TGTGCCAGCAGCTTACCCCAGGGAACAGATACGCAGTATTTT CASSLPQGTDTQYF
. TRBJ1-2 TRBV28 TGTGCCAGCAGTTTCTTAGGGGGCTATGGCTACACCTTC CASSFLGGYGYTF
TRBD1 TRBJ2-3 TRBV2 TGTGCCAGCAGAGTGGACAGGGAGACAGATACGCAGTATTTT CASRVDRETDTQYF
. TRBJ1-5 TRBV6-6 TGTGCCAGCAGTTATTCCGGGGATAGAGGCAATCAGCCCCAGCATTTT CASSYSGDRGNQPQHF
TRBD1 TRBJ1-3 TRBV5-1 TGCGCCAGCAGCCGACAGGGTACAGGAAACACCATATATTTT CASSRQGTGNTIYF
TRBD1 TRBJ2-5 TRBV29-1 TGCAGCGTCACGACAGGGTATGAGACCCAGTACTTC CSVTTGYETQYF
TRBD1 TRBJ1-2 TRBV25-1 TGTGCCAGCAGTGAATCGACCGGGAGGGGGCATATCTATGGCTACACCTTC CASSESTGRGHIYGYTF
. TRBJ2-1 TRBV7-9 TGTGCCAGCGGCCGGGCCTACAATGAGCAGTTCTTC CASGRAYNEQFF
. TRBJ1-2 TRBV4-3 TGCGCCAGCAGCCAAGAGTTGCGGACTAACTATGGCTACACCTTC CASSQELRTNYGYTF
TRBD1 TRBJ1-2 TRBV10-3 TGTGCCATCAGTGCGCAGGGGGTACTAAACTATGGCTACACCTTC CAISAQGVLNYGYTF
. TRBJ1-2 TRBV4-3 TGCGCCAGCAGCCAAGATGGAGGGCGGTTAGGAGGCTACACCTTC CASSQDGGRLGGYTF
. TRBJ1-2 TRBV13 TGTGCCAGCAGCTTAGAAGCGGGGGCGAACTATGGCTACACCTTC CASSLEAGANYGYTF
. TRBJ1-2 TRBV18 TGTGCCAGCTCTCCCTGGACCGGGACTGCGGATGGCTACACCTTC CASSPWTGTADGYTF
. TRBJ1-5 TRBV7-9 TGTGCCAGCAGCTTAGGAACAGGGCTAAATCAGCCCCAGCATTTT CASSLGTGLNQPQHF
. TRBJ2-1 TRBV7-9 TGTGCCAGCAGCCTCGGAGGGGTGGGCGTATACAATGAGCAGTTCTTC CASSLGGVGVYNEQFF